This T cell receptor beta chain was sequenced during a study of OX40 agonist ivuxolimab in advanced cancers. Using immunoSEQ multiplex PCR, the repertoire was profiled, and TCRdb retains in-frame clones only, with some absent. The sample yields about 150,000 clones, around 94% seen once. The sequenced sample was CD4+ or CD8+ T cells sorted from blood, obtained in a trial of the OX40 agonist ivuxolimab. The clonotype was recovered from an adult with an advanced solid tumor such as melanoma, head and neck, liver or kidney cancer.

Here the CDR3 reads CASSGPGQGPYGYTF. The DNA of the CDR3 is TGTGCCAGCAGTGGTCCGGGACAGGGACCGTATGGCTACACCTTC. V usage is TRBV6-5 and J usage is TRBJ1-2, with 9 positions matching TRBD1. V gave up 5 bases and J gave up 5 bases; unmatched junction bases: 9. The CDR3 sequence is 15 residues long. Germline V gene sequence: CDR1 MNHEY, CDR2 SVGAGI.